This T cell receptor (beta chain) was captured by sequencing in a study of OX40 agonist ivuxolimab in advanced cancers. Whole-study context: There were three patients with partial responses, one having hepatocellular carcinoma and two cutaneous melanoma.

This clone was observed a handful of times. Antigen specificity is unknown. The study, taken as a whole, reports: In general, CD8+ T cells held more expanded clones than CD4+ did, on average. Clonal expansion in partial responders at 0.1-3.0 mg/kg ranked among the lowest.

Autoimmune disease history or systemic immunosuppression excluded patients. Profiled with immunoSEQ multiplex PCR; TCRdb holds only in-frame clones, not every one. The sample lists 50,000 or so clones, 85% to 95% occurring once. Sample: CD4+ or CD8+ T cells sorted from blood, taken in a trial of the OX40 agonist ivuxolimab. The TCR was taken from an adult with an advanced solid tumor such as melanoma, head and neck, liver or kidney cancer.

CDR3 sequence reads: CASMEGNTEAFF. CDR3 nucleotide sequence: TGTGCCAGTATGGAAGGGAACACTGAAGCTTTCTTT. The V call is TRBV19, the J call TRBJ1-1; the D is unclear. CDR1 and CDR2 (germline): LNHDA, SQIVND (reference sequence). V lost 7 bases to trimming and J lost 1 base, with 7 bases between them. This CDR3 has 12 amino acids. Combining the CDR3 with reference TRBV19 and TRBJ1-1 gives the whole variable domain DGGITQSPKYLFRKEGQNVTLSCEQNLNHDAMYWYRQDPGQGLRLIYYSQIVNDFQKGDIAEGYSVSREKKESFPLTVTSAQKNPTAFYLCASMEGNTEAFFGQGTRLTVV.